Described below is a single T cell receptor beta chain sequence and its context. The antigen this receptor binds is unknown. Per-base qualities were not stored, and no clone one base away is much larger. The time point label, as the study defines it: baseline before first vaccination. The vaccinee samples were drawn from two UK trials, COV001 and COV002, one of which was a single-blind randomized controlled phase 2/3 trial testing AZD1222 (ChAdOx1 nCoV-19) in healthy adults. Trial participant PBMC samples were collected at day 0 and day 28 after the second dose for TCRbeta chain sequencing. The data belong to a study of T cell responses to AZD1222 COVID-19 vaccine (dated by TCRdb to 2020 to 2023). Describing the broader study: Because spike-specific TCR depth and breadth did not differ between the two schedules, AZD1222 recipients who got a second dose at roughly 4 weeks were pooled with those who got a second dose at roughly 12 weeks. A total of 230 to 250 trial participants underwent TCR sequencing, of whom 200 to 220 received two doses of AZD1222 and 26 received two doses of the MenACWY control vaccine. Trial participants were enrolled into age subgroups of 18-55, 56-69 and 70-plus years, which contained approximately 150, 30 and 60 TCR-sequenced participants, respectively. What the study reported, not specific to this receptor: After two AZD1222 doses, both the breadth and the depth of spike-specific TCRs were significantly higher than at day 0 and than in MenACWY recipients. Nearly half of unique spike-specific TCRs reportedly recognized epitopes outside regions mutated in the B.1.351 and B.1.1.7 variants. CD4 TCRs associated with the vaccine covered the entire spike protein, and the dominant responses were in regions 160-218 and 743-854. No day 14 peak-response samples were available, so repertoires were characterized only after the peak T cell response. In the small 56-69-year group, the increase in depth fell short of significance, most likely because of low power. Conclusions about previously exposed vaccinees are limited, since just 5 to 7 AZD1222 recipients were seropositive for SARS-CoV-2 at baseline. Participants were mostly white British, with more females than males. The authors suggested clonal diversity may have been underestimated.

The CDR3 regions of human TCRbeta chains were subjected to immunosequencing. Under the source paper's analysis protocol: TCRs in the repertoires were matched against a reference library of SARS-CoV-2-specific TCRs that had been generated with the MIRA antigen-specificity platform. Breadth was defined as the fraction of unique TCRs that were SARS-CoV-2-associated, and depth was defined as the fraction of total T cells that were SARS-CoV-2-associated. Each spike-specific TCR was assigned to its reactive spike region and to a CD4 or CD8 class using the MIRA data. Log10-transformed breadth and depth values were compared by one-way ANOVA with Sidak's multiple comparisons tests. TCRdb re-hosts the immuneACCESS table, in-frame sequences only. Its copies lack some clones; in the studies checked, an unresolved V gene accounts for under half of them, and the cause for the rest is not known. V and J calls and clone size are those listed in that table; D and trimming were worked out from the DNA. Recorded for this sample are fewer than 90,000 clones; around 90% of them occurred a single time. About 23% of the sample is in the top ten clones.

V loses 1 base, J loses 13 bases, and the germline ends lie 11 bases apart. CDR1 SGHAT and CDR2 FQNNGV are derived from the germline V gene. The CDR3 spans 12 residues, from the cysteine through the phenylalanine. Of the read, only the CDR3 DNA is kept; its 36 bases are in frame from base 1. Rearrangement joined TRBV11-2 to TRBJ1-5; the D gene is perhaps TRBD1, from 5 matching bases. This clonotype was obtained from an adult in good health. The sequences come from peripheral blood, collected on day 0 of AZD1222 vaccination. DNA sequence: TGTGCCAGCAGCTTAGCCCTTGAGGGGCAGCATTTT. Translated, this gives CASSLALEGQHF.